These 20 T cell receptor beta chains share one sample of origin, sequenced in a study of shared clonotypes between healthy human individuals. TCRdb's table, derived via immunoSEQ multiplex PCR, lists solely in-frame clones and lacks some. The sample includes about 2.4 million clones, 80% to 95% of them seen just once. The sample comprised naive CD4+ T cells from PBMCs. The subset was: CD45RA+ positively selected. Source of these receptors: a young man in good health. Some clones in this sample may be carry-over from other donors' samples.

In this sample, this clone turned up once. J is TRBJ1-1 and V is TRBV18; D not resolved. Germline V lookup: CDR1 KGHSH, CDR2 LQKENI. This CDR3 has 15 amino acids. The germline V and J ends were trimmed by 3 bases and 1 base, with 12 bases remaining between them. The CDR3 coding sequence is TGTGCCAGCTCACCGGTGGCAGACTCGAACACTGAAGCTTTCTTT. As protein: CASSPVADSNTEAFF.

The chain employs TRBV19 and TRBJ2-3, with D tentatively TRBD2 (5 bases). Germline V gives CDR1 LNHDA, CDR2 SQIVND (reference sequence). The CDR3 contains 11 residues. CDR3 in amino acids: CSCGSTDTQYF. The DNA of the CDR3 is TGTTCCTGCGGGTCCACAGATACGCAGTATTTT.

The chain has TRBV25-1 and TRBJ2-7; 9 positions match TRBD2. Trimming cost V 7 bases and J 7 bases; bases outside gene matches: 11. The CDR3 is 14 amino acids. From germline, CDR1 is MGHDK and CDR2 SYGVNS. CDR3 nucleotide sequence: TGTGCCAGCAACTCCGGCGGGAGGGCCGGGGAGCAGTACTTC. It translates to CASNSGGRAGEQYF.

With regard to this clone: Other DNA variants within this sample encode the same CDR3. In DNA, the CDR3 is TGCGCCAGCAGCTTGGCGGCAGGGGGTCAGCCCCAGCATTTT. Translated: CASSLAAGGQPQHF. This sequence joins TRBV5-1 and TRBJ1-5; 7 nucleotides agree with TRBD1. The CDR3 spans 14 residues. Germline trimming cut 0 bases from V and 6 bases from J; bases unmatched to any gene: 3. CDR1 SGHRS and CDR2 YFSETQ come from the germline V gene.

The chain recombines TRBV5-1 with TRBJ1-1; tentatively, D is TRBD1 (6 bases). The CDR3 runs 14 residues. V was trimmed by 4 bases and J by 2 bases, leaving 12 bases between them. Per the germline V gene, CDR1 is SGHRS and CDR2 is YFSETQ. In DNA form, the CDR3 reads TGCGCCAGCAGCACCTCAGGGGACAACACTGAAGCTTTCTTT. Translation: CASSTSGDNTEAFF.

On this clone itself: Mismatch with germline at one junction end may stem from a read error. Other DNA sequences in the sample encode the same CDR3. The CDR3 loop is CASRLERDRPLKEAFF. CDR3 DNA sequence: TGCGCCAGCAGATTGGAACGGGACAGGCCGCTGAAAGAAGCTTTCTTT. The V gene is TRBV5-1, the J gene TRBJ1-1; 8 bases align to TRBD1. This CDR3 is built from 16 residues. Germline loops: CDR1 SGHRS, CDR2 YFSETQ.

V and J are TRBV4-1 and TRBJ2-1, with TRBD2 matching over 11 bases. J was trimmed by 3 bases and V by 6 bases; bases with no gene match: 13. CDR1 and CDR2 from the germline V gene are MGHRA and YSYEKL. The CDR3 sequence is 18 residues long. The CDR3 DNA reads TGCGCCAGCAGTCTCATCGTAATGACTAGCGGGAACTACAATGAGCAGTTCTTC. Its translation: CASSLIVMTSGNYNEQFF.

The rearrangement joins TRBV6-1 to TRBJ1-1; TRBD1 might be the D (5 bases). The CDR3 length is 15 residues. The V end lost 8 bases, the J end lost 4 bases, and 20 bases lay between the germline ends. Germline V CDR1 and CDR2: MNHNS, SASEGT. The CDR3 coding sequence is TGTGCCAGCCAACCTATAACAGGTTGGGGCACTGAAGCTTTCTTT. It is translated as CASQPITGWGTEAFF.

The J gene is TRBJ1-1, the V gene TRBV7-2; TRBD1 agrees at 7 bases. With V trimmed by 5 bases and J by 4 bases, 10 bases remained unmatched. CDR3 length: 15 amino acids. CDR1 is SGHTA, CDR2 FQGNSA, per germline. DNA for the CDR3: TGTGCCAGCAGCCCAATCCGACAGGGTACCACTGAAGCTTTCTTT. It encodes CASSPIRQGTTEAFF.

This chain uses TRBV9 with TRBJ2-5; 9 nucleotides match TRBD1. There are 16 residues in the CDR3. V dropped 3 bases and J dropped 2; count of bases not matched to a gene: 8. The germline V gene encodes CDR1 SGDLS and CDR2 YYNGEE. In DNA, the CDR3 is TGTGCCAGCAGCGCTGGACAGGGGAGAAAACAAGAGACCCAGTACTTC. This codes for CASSAGQGRKQETQYF. The full variable domain, with the rest looked up from reference TRBV9 and TRBJ2-5, is DSGVTQTPKHLITATGQRVTLRCSPRSGDLSVYWYQQSLDQGLQFLIQYYNGEERAKGNILERFSAQQFPDLHSELNLSSLELGDSALYFCASSAGQGRKQETQYFGPGTRLLVL.

A single count supports this clone. The chain is built from TRBV5-1 and TRBJ1-4; tentative D call: TRBD1 (6 bases). The CDR3 runs to 16 residues. V lost 4 bases and J lost 6, with 19 bases in between. CDR1 SGHRS and CDR2 YFSETQ come from the germline V gene. The CDR3 is CASSPGHLKGDEKLFF. Here the CDR3 DNA reads TGCGCCAGCAGCCCGGGACACCTGAAAGGAGATGAAAAACTGTTTTTT.

V is TRBV19 and J is TRBJ2-5, with 9 bases matching TRBD1. The germline V gene encodes CDR1 LNHDA and CDR2 SQIVND (reference sequence). Unmatched junction bases numbered 6, after V lost 5 bases and J lost 2 bases. CDR3 length: 15 residues. The chain's CDR3 is CASSFRTGEQETQYF. DNA of the CDR3: TGTGCCAGTAGTTTTAGGACAGGGGAACAAGAGACCCAGTACTTC.

The chain joins TRBV2 to TRBJ2-3; D remains ambiguous. The V gene's germline CDR1 is SNHLY and CDR2 FYNNEI. V lost 2 bases to trimming and J lost 2 bases, with 8 bases between them. This CDR3 comprises 14 residues. CDR3: CASSEIRTTDTQYF. In DNA, the CDR3 is TGTGCCAGCAGTGAAATCAGGACCACAGATACGCAGTATTTT.

The chain uses TRBV28 and TRBJ1-4; 9 nucleotides match TRBD1. This CDR3 comprises 18 residues. J lost 7 bases, V lost 6 bases, and 18 bases had no gene match. The germline gives CDR1 MDHEN, CDR2 SYDVKM. CDR3 region: CASSRGTGIFGIREKLFF. Here the CDR3 DNA reads TGTGCCAGCAGCCGCGGGACAGGGATTTTTGGAATTCGTGAAAAACTGTTTTTT.

Notes on this clone: This same CDR3 is encoded by further DNA sequences in the sample. The rearrangement joins TRBV19 to TRBJ2-3; D is possibly TRBD1 (6 bases). V was clipped by 6 bases and J by 1 base, with 8 bases between them. CDR1 is LNHDA and CDR2 is SQIVND in the germline V gene (reference sequence). The CDR3 contains 13 residues. The CDR3 protein is CASRDRGTDTQYF. The CDR3, as DNA: TGTGCCAGTAGGGACAGAGGCACAGATACGCAGTATTTT.

This clone was detected only a few times. This rearrangement joins TRBV6-6 to TRBJ1-5; 12 nucleotides align to TRBD1. V trimming: 2 bases; J trimming: 5 bases; junction bases outside the gene matches: 4. Germline CDR1 reads MNHNY; CDR2 reads SVGAGI (reference sequence). The CDR3 extends over 16 amino acids. The DNA for the CDR3 is TGTGCCAGCAGTTACGGGACAGGGGGCGAGTATCAGCCCCAGCATTTT. Encoded protein: CASSYGTGGEYQPQHF.

V and J are TRBV28 and TRBJ2-2, with unresolved D. The germline gives CDR1 MDHEN, CDR2 SYDVKM. The CDR3 has 16 residues. V was shortened by 6 bases and J by 0 bases, with 14 bases between the two germline ends. The CDR3 region has the DNA TGTGCCAGCAGCCCCTCCGCGGCGCCGAACACCGGGGAGCTGTTTTTT. This codes for CASSPSAAPNTGELFF.

The DNA of the CDR3 is TGTGCCAGCAGTCCACAGGGGGCTGGGACTGAAGCTTTCTTT. Its translation: CASSPQGAGTEAFF. V and J are TRBV2 and TRBJ1-1, with 9 bases identical to TRBD1. Trimming cost V 5 bases and J 5 bases; bases outside gene matches: 6. CDR1 is SNHLY and CDR2 is FYNNEI in the germline V gene. This CDR3 region has 14 residues.

This chain joins TRBV18 and TRBJ1-5; 7 bases are shared with TRBD1. Germline V gene sequence: CDR1 KGHSH, CDR2 LQKENI. The trim removed 3 bases at V and 5 bases at J, leaving 7 bases unmatched. There are 15 residues in the CDR3. The DNA of the CDR3 is TGTGCCAGCTCACCTGGACAGGTGGGCTATCAGCCCCAGCATTTT. Its protein product is CASSPGQVGYQPQHF.

The chain joins TRBV2 to TRBJ1-5, with D possibly TRBD1 on 5 matching bases. V was shortened by 3 bases and J by 2 bases, with 8 bases between the two germline ends. CDR3 length: 14 amino acids. Germline V gene sequence: CDR1 SNHLY, CDR2 FYNNEI. The CDR3 region has the DNA TGTGCCAGCAGTGATCAGGGAGGCAATCAGCCCCAGCATTTT. This sequence encodes CASSDQGGNQPQHF.